The 13 T cell receptor beta chains reported below all come from one sample, sequenced in a study of T cells in Graves' hyperthyroidism and ophthalmopathy. Amplification yielded TCR beta CDR3 regions, with RNA transcripts as the source. The HTBI primer set was used in a first-round RT-PCR of the TCR CDR3. TCRdb independently ran MiXCR on the multiplex PCR reads; one entry per CDR3 protein. The sample gives around 600,000 distinct CDR3 sequences, about 45% of which show up once; less than 8.5% is in the top ten. Material: peripheral blood or thyroid tissue (not recorded which). The receptor source for this set is an adult man with Graves' disease, either hyperthyroidism or ophthalmopathy (not recorded which).

This chain joins TRBV7-9 and TRBJ2-2, with no clear D. In germline, CDR1 is SEHNR, CDR2 FQNEAQ (reference sequence). Between the trimmed V and J ends, which lost 4 bases and 2 bases, there was a span of 11 bases. The CDR3 is 15 residues long. CDR3 DNA sequence: TGTGCCAGCAGCTCACCCAATGGAAACACCGGGGAGCTGTTTTTT. Amino acids: CASSSPNGNTGELFF. Full variable domain (remainder filled in from reference TRBV7-9 and TRBJ2-2): DTGVSQNPRHKITKRGQNVTFRCDPISEHNRLYWYRQTLGQGPEFLTYFQNEAQLEKSRLLSDRFSAERPKGSFSTLEIQRTEQGDSAMYLCASSSPNGNTGELFFGEGSRLTVL.

Comment on this clonotype: A read error may explain this, as a much larger clone is one base away. This chain links TRBV29-1 with TRBJ2-7; 10 bases are shared with TRBD1. Unmatched junction bases numbered 6, after V lost 6 bases and J lost 7 bases. CDR3 length: 12 residues. Germline values: CDR1 SQVTM, CDR2 ANQGSEA. As DNA, the CDR3 is TGCAGCGTAAGACAGGGGGCGAGGGAGCAGTACTTC. Its protein is CSVRQGAREQYF.

This clonotype was counted only a few times. The V call is TRBV2, the J call TRBJ1-2; D not certain. V was cut by 4 bases and J by 10 bases, with 10 bases left in between. The CDR3 loop spans 11 amino acids. The germline gives CDR1 SNHLY, CDR2 FYNNEI. CDR3 DNA sequence: TGTGCCAGCAGTGGAAAAGGCGCCTACACCTTC. This sequence encodes CASSGKGAYTF.

The J gene is TRBJ1-1, the V gene TRBV15, with unresolved D. This CDR3 has 14 residues. Per germline, CDR1 LNHNV and CDR2 YYDKDF (reference sequence). With 0 bases removed from V and 5 bases from J, the gap between germline ends came to 10 bases. CDR3 coding DNA: TGTGCCACCAGCAGAGATCCGGCAGCTACTGAAGCTTTCTTT. This codes for CATSRDPAATEAFF.

The count of this clonotype is one. The V and J genes are TRBV5-1 and TRBJ2-7; D perhaps matches TRBD2 (11 bases). The CDR3 spans 15 residues. Trimming left V 4 bases short and J 6 bases short, with 20 bases between. Per germline, CDR1 SGHRS and CDR2 YFSETQ. CDR3 loop: CASSMDRGTSGEQYF. The DNA for the CDR3 is TGCGCCAGCAGCATGGACAGGGGGACTAGCGGCGAGCAGTACTTC.

This rearrangement joins TRBV7-9 to TRBJ1-4, with 7 bases identical to TRBD1. Per germline, CDR1 SEHNR and CDR2 FQNEAQ (reference sequence). The CDR3 spans 16 residues. Trimming at V came to 1 base and at J to 4 bases, leaving 6 bases not matched to a gene. The CDR3 loop is CASSLDRAGGNEKLFF. Written as DNA, the CDR3 is TGTGCCAGCAGCTTAGATCGGGCAGGGGGTAATGAAAAACTGTTTTTT. Variable domain in full (rest from reference TRBV7-9 and TRBJ1-4): DTGVSQNPRHKITKRGQNVTFRCDPISEHNRLYWYRQTLGQGPEFLTYFQNEAQLEKSRLLSDRFSAERPKGSFSTLEIQRTEQGDSAMYLCASSLDRAGGNEKLFFGSGTQLSVL.

This clonotype showed up many times. J is TRBJ1-6 and V is TRBV12-3 or TRBV12-4; D is possibly TRBD1 (5 bases). Trimming removed 4 bases at V and 7 bases at J, with 11 bases between. CDR3 size: 14 residues. The CDR3 region has the DNA TGTGCCAGCAGTTCCGGGACTTCGAATTCACCCCTCCACTTT. Translated, it gives CASSSGTSNSPLHF.

The V gene is TRBV29-1, the J gene TRBJ1-2; a possible D gene is TRBD1 (5 bases). Germline V gene sequence: CDR1 SQVTM, CDR2 ANQGSEA. The CDR3 runs 12 residues. V was clipped by 6 bases and J by 8 bases, with 16 bases between them. This CDR3 is CSVVGAVRGYTF. DNA of the CDR3: TGCAGCGTAGTCGGGGCCGTACGCGGCTACACCTTC.

V usage is TRBV20-1 and J usage is TRBJ1-1; D possibly corresponds to TRBD1 (5 bases). The germline V gene encodes CDR1 DFQATT and CDR2 SNEGSKA (reference sequence). This CDR3 has 13 residues. Between the trimmed V and J ends, which lost 3 bases and 7 bases, there was a span of 15 bases. CDR3: CSASMGGTIEAFF. The DNA of the CDR3 is TGCAGTGCTAGCATGGGGGGGACCATTGAAGCTTTCTTT.

The count of this clonotype is one. Sequence at one end of the junction differs from germline and may be a read error. The chain has TRBV29-1 and TRBJ1-2; no definite D call. Germline lookup yields CDR1 SQVTM and CDR2 ANQGSEA. The CDR3 runs to 13 residues. The chain's CDR3 is CSVERGNGYGHIF. The CDR3 coding sequence is TGCAGCGTTGAGCGGGGTAACGGCTATGGCCACATCTTC. Drawing the rest from reference TRBV29-1 and TRBJ1-2, the complete variable domain is SAVISQKPSRDICQRGTSLTIQCQVDSQVTMMFWYRQQPGQSLTLIATANQGSEATYESGFVIDKFPISRPNLTFSTLTVSNMSPEDSSIYLCSVERGNGYGHIFGSGTRLTVV.

This chain uses TRBV20-1 with TRBJ1-2, with D hard to call. The germline CDR1 and CDR2 sequences are DFQATT and SNEGSKA (reference sequence). Trimming removed 5 bases at V and 3 bases at J, with 13 bases between. The CDR3 has 13 residues. CDR3 DNA sequence: TGCAGTGCTTACCTGACGGAGGACTATGGCTACACCTTC. This sequence encodes CSAYLTEDYGYTF.

The chain uses TRBV12-3 or TRBV12-4 and TRBJ1-1; D remains ambiguous. V was clipped by 3 bases and J by 3 bases, with 17 bases between them. The CDR3 extends over 16 amino acids. DNA for the CDR3: TGTGCCAGCAGTTTTTGGGCGGAGTCAGGAGACACTGAAGCTTTCTTT. Encoded protein: CASSFWAESGDTEAFF.

The rearrangement links TRBV15 to TRBJ1-5; TRBD1 might be the D (5 bases). The ends were cut back, 1 base at V and 7 bases at J, with 20 bases in the middle. In germline, CDR1 is LNHNV, CDR2 YYDKDF (reference sequence). The length of the CDR3 is 17 residues. The CDR3 DNA is TGTGCCACCAGCAGAGTGCCCCCAGGGATGAACTACCAGCCCCAGCATTTT. Translating gives CATSRVPPGMNYQPQHF. The variable domain in full, completed from reference TRBV15 and TRBJ1-5, reads DAMVIQNPRYQVTQFGKPVTLSCSQTLNHNVMYWYQQKSSQAPKLLFHYYDKDFNNEADTPDNFQSRRPNTSFCFLDIRSPGLGDTAMYLCATSRVPPGMNYQPQHFGDGTRLSIL.